This T cell receptor (beta chain) comes out of a study of early stage breast cancer tumors. For the study at large: ER+/PR+/HER2- status applied to about 70% of the 16 invasive breast tumors.

Data came from immunoSEQ multiplex PCR; TCRdb stores just in-frame clones and leaves some out. The sample yields 32,000 or so clones, roughly two thirds seen once. Per the germline V gene, CDR1 is SGHAT and CDR2 is FQDESV (reference sequence). V was clipped by 4 bases and J by 5 bases, with 18 bases between them. CDR3 size: 16 residues. The source material was blood. This clonotype originated in a person aged 50-59 years with breast cancer. The gene calls are TRBV11-1 and TRBJ2-1, with D possibly matching TRBD2 (5 bases). CDR3 region: CASSSIASGAHNEQFF. The CDR3 DNA follows: TGTGCCAGCAGCTCTATAGCGTCCGGAGCCCACAATGAGCAGTTCTTC.